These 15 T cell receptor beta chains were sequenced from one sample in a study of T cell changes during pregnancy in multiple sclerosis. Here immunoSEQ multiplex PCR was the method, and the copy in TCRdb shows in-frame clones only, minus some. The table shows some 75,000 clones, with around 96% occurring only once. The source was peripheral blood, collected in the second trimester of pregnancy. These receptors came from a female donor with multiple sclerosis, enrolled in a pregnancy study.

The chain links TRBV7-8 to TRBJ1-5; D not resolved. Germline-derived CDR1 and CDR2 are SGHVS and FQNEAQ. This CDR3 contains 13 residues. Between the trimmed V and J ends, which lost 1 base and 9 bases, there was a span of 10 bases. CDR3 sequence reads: CASSLERTGPQHF. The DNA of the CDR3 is TGTGCCAGCAGCTTAGAACGTACGGGGCCCCAGCATTTT.

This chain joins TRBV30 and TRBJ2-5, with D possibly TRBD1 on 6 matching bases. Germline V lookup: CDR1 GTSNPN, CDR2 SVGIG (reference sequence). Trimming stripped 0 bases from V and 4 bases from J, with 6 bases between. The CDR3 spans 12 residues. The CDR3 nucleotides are TGTGCCTGGAGTGTGGGGGCAGAGACCCAGTACTTC. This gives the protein CAWSVGAETQYF.

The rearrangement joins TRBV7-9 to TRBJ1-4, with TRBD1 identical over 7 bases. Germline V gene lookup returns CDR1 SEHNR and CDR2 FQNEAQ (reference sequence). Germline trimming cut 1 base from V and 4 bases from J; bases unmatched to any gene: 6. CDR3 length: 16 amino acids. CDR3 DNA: TGTGCCAGCAGCTTAGGGGCCGGGACAGTTAATGAAAAACTGTTTTTT. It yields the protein CASSLGAGTVNEKLFF.

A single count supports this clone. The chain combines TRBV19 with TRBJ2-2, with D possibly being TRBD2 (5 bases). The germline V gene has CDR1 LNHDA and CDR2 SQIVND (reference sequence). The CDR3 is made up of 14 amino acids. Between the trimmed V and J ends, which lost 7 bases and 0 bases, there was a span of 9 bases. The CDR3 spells CASMRVPNTGELFF. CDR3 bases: TGTGCCAGTATGAGGGTCCCGAACACCGGGGAGCTGTTTTTT.

The CDR3 loop is CASSLRPLYNEQFF. CDR3 in DNA: TGTGCCAGCAGTTTGCGGCCCCTCTACAATGAGCAGTTCTTC. The rearrangement joins TRBV27 to TRBJ2-1; D is unresolved. Trimming stripped 3 bases from V and 3 bases from J, with 9 bases between. The length of the CDR3 is 14 residues. Looked up from germline, CDR1 is MNHEY and CDR2 is SMNVEV (reference sequence).

The DNA for the CDR3 is TGTGCCAGCAGTGCGATCGGACAGGGGGAAAGAGGTGAAGCTTTCTTT. Protein sequence: CASSAIGQGERGEAFF. The rearrangement links TRBV2 to TRBJ1-1; 10 bases line up with TRBD1. In germline, CDR1 is SNHLY, CDR2 FYNNEI. With V trimmed by 4 bases and J by 7 bases, 12 bases remained unmatched. The CDR3 length is 16 residues.

CDR3 bases: TGTGCCAGCAGTGGACTTACAGGGGGCCTAGGAGATAATGAAAAACTGTTTTTT. Protein product: CASSGLTGGLGDNEKLFF. V is TRBV6-1 and J is TRBJ1-4; 9 bases align to TRBD1. Germline V gene sequence: CDR1 MNHNS, CDR2 SASEGT. J gave up 4 bases and V 4 bases, and 13 bases lay outside the gene matches. The CDR3 is made up of 18 amino acids.

In DNA, the CDR3 is TGTGCCAGCAGCCAGCCGGGACAGGGGAACTATGGCTACACCTTC. This sequence encodes CASSQPGQGNYGYTF. This rearrangement joins TRBV14 to TRBJ1-2, with 10 bases aligning to TRBD1. V lost 3 bases to trimming and J lost 2 bases; unmatched junction nucleotides: 3. The CDR3 is made up of 15 amino acids. Germline lookup yields CDR1 SGHDN and CDR2 FVKESK.

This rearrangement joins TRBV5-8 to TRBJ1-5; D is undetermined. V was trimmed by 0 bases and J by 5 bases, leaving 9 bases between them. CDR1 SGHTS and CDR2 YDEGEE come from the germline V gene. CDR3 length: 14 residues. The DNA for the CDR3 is TGTGCCAGCAGCTTGGCGGGATTCGATCAGCCCCAGCATTTT. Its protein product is CASSLAGFDQPQHF.

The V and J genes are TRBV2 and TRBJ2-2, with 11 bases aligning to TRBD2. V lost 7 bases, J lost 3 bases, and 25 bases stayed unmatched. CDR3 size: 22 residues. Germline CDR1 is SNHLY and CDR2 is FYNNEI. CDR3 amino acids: CASTRSVGGTSGSQWDTGELFF. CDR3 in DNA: TGTGCCAGCACCCGTTCGGTTGGGGGGACTAGCGGCTCCCAATGGGACACCGGGGAGCTGTTTTTT. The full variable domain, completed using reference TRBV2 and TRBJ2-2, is EPEVTQTPSHQVTQMGQEVILRCVPISNHLYFYWYRQILGQKVEFLVSFYNNEISEKSEIFDDQFSVERPDGSNFTLKIRSTKLEDSAMYFCASTRSVGGTSGSQWDTGELFFGEGSRLTVL.

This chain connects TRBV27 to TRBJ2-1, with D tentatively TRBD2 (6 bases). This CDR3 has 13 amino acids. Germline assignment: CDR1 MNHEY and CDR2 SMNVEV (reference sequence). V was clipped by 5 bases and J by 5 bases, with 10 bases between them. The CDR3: CASSPWEDNEQFF. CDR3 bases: TGTGCCAGCAGTCCGTGGGAGGACAATGAGCAGTTCTTC.

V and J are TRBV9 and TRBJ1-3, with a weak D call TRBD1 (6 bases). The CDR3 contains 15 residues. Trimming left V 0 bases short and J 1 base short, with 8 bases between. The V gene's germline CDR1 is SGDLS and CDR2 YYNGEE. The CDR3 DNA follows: TGTGCCAGCAGCGTAGATACAGGGTCTGGAAACACCATATATTTT. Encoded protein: CASSVDTGSGNTIYF.

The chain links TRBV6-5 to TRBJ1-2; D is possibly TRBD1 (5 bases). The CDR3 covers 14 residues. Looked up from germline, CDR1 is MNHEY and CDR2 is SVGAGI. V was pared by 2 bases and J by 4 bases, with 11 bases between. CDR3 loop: CASSYEGLTYGYTF. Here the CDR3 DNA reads TGTGCCAGCAGTTACGAGGGACTGACCTATGGCTACACCTTC.

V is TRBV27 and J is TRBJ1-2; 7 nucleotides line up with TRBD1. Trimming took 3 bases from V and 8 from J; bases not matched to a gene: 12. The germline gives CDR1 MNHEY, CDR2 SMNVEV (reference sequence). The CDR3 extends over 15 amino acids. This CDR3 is CASSLGTGASGGYTF. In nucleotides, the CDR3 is TGTGCCAGCAGTTTGGGAACAGGGGCCTCGGGGGGCTACACCTTC.

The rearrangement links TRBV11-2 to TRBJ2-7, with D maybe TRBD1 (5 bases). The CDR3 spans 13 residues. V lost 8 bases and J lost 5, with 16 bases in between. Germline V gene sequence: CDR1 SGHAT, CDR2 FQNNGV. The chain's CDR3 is CASRWTTGHEQYF. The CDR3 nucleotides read TGTGCCAGCCGTTGGACAACCGGGCACGAGCAGTACTTC.